This entry lists 6 T cell receptor beta chains sequenced from one sample in a study of blood T cell repertoires in COVID-19. Here immunoSEQ multiplex PCR was the method, and the copy in TCRdb shows in-frame clones only, minus some. The data show tens of thousands of clones, 70% to 85% seen once. The sequencing sample was made of peripheral blood. These receptors all stem from an older woman with acute or convalescent COVID-19.

This rearrangement joins TRBV2 to TRBJ2-5, with 8 positions matching TRBD1. V shed 6 bases and J 5 bases; nucleotides not matched to a gene: 14. The CDR3 is made up of 16 amino acids. CDR1 SNHLY and CDR2 FYNNEI come from the germline V gene. CDR3 bases: TGTGCCAGCAGGGAGGCGACAGGGGCTGGAAGGGAGACCCAGTACTTC. It codes for CASREATGAGRETQYF.

This chain uses TRBV10-3 with TRBJ1-5, with D perhaps TRBD1 (5 bases). From germline, CDR1 is ENHRY and CDR2 SYGVKD. The V end was cut by 3 bases, the J end by 4 bases, with 10 bases between. The CDR3 length is 14 residues. The CDR3 here is CAISEGGGNQPQHF. DNA for the CDR3: TGTGCCATCAGTGAAGGTGGGGGGAATCAGCCCCAGCATTTT.

The chain couples TRBV3-1 (or the pseudogene TRBV3-2) to TRBJ1-4, with D perhaps matching TRBD1 (5 bases). The V gene's germline CDR1 is LGHDT and CDR2 YNNKEL (reference sequence). With 3 bases removed from V and 3 bases from J, the gap between germline ends came to 11 bases. This CDR3 region has 15 residues. CDR3 DNA sequence: TGTGCCAGCAGCCATTTGGGGGGTTCTAATGAAAAACTGTTTTTT. Protein sequence: CASSHLGGSNEKLFF.

This rearrangement joins TRBV19 to TRBJ1-6, with D tentatively TRBD1 (5 bases). There are 13 residues in the CDR3. The ends were cut back, 9 bases at V and 7 bases at J, with 13 bases in the middle. The germline gives CDR1 LNHDA, CDR2 SQIVND (reference sequence). The CDR3 DNA reads TGTGCCAGCCACGGGACTTACAATTCACCCCTCCACTTT. This encodes CASHGTYNSPLHF.

CDR3 in amino acids: CASSVRTGMNSPLHF. DNA of the CDR3: TGCGCCAGCAGCGTGCGGACAGGGATGAATTCACCCCTCCACTTT. The rearrangement joins TRBV5-1 to TRBJ1-6; 8 bases match TRBD1. J lost 7 bases, V lost 4 bases, and 7 bases had no gene match. The germline gives CDR1 SGHRS, CDR2 YFSETQ. This CDR3 comprises 15 residues.

The chain combines TRBV7-9 with TRBJ2-2; 9 nucleotides align to TRBD2. Trimming removed 5 bases from V and 0 bases from J; junction bases left unmatched: 1. The CDR3 is 15 residues long. The germline V gene encodes CDR1 SEHNR and CDR2 FQNEAQ (reference sequence). The CDR3 loop is CASSPSGTNTGELFF. The CDR3 DNA reads as TGTGCCAGCAGCCCTAGCGGGACGAACACCGGGGAGCTGTTTTTT.